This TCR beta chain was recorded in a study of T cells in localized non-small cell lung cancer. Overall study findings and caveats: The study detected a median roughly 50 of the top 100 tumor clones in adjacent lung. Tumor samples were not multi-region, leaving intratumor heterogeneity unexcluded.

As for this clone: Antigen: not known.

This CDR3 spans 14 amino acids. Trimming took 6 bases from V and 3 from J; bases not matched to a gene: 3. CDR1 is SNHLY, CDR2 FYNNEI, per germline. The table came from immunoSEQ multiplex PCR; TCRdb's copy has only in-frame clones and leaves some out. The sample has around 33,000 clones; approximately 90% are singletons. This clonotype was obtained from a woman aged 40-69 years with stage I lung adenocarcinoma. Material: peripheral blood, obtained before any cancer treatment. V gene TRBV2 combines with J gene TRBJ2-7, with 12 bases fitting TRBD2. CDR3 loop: CASRSTSGGYEQYF. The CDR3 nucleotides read TGTGCCAGCAGGTCGACTAGCGGGGGCTACGAGCAGTACTTC.